The next 15 T cell receptor beta chains were all read from a single sample in a study of cytomegalovirus exposure and HLA in healthy donors. The PCR used 60 Vbeta and 13 Jbeta primers. Sequencing used immunoSEQ multiplex PCR; TCRdb keeps in-frame clones, though not all of them. Altogether around 140,000 clones are present, under 90% being singletons, with the ten largest covering about 4.3%. The sequenced material came from PBMCs. The receptors originated from a man aged 35-49 years in good health and CMV-seronegative.

J is TRBJ1-4 and V is TRBV11-2; D is unclear. V lost 5 bases and J 4 bases, leaving 11 bases between the germline ends. This CDR3 region has 14 residues. Germline CDR1 is SGHAT and CDR2 is FQNNGV. The CDR3 sequence is CASSHGDGNEKLFF. CDR3 bases: TGTGCCAGCAGCCATGGAGACGGTAATGAAAAACTGTTTTTT.

V usage is TRBV19 and J usage is TRBJ1-3; the D gene is possibly TRBD1 (6 bases). Germline values: CDR1 LNHDA, CDR2 SQIVND (reference sequence). The germline V and J ends were trimmed by 8 bases and 7 bases, with 18 bases remaining between them. This CDR3 is built from 14 residues. The CDR3 spells CASRVPGAGNTIYF. The DNA for the CDR3 is TGTGCCAGTCGCGTCCCAGGGGCAGGCAACACCATATATTTT.

This clone was observed once. The V and J genes are TRBV5-6 and TRBJ2-7; TRBD2 matches at 8 bases. The V segment lost 2 bases and the J segment 2 bases; nucleotides outside the gene matches: 6. CDR1 is SGHDT, CDR2 YYEEEE, per germline. The CDR3 contains 15 residues. This chain's CDR3 is CASSFRTAGAYEQYF. CDR3 sequence (DNA): TGTGCCAGCAGCTTCCGGACAGCGGGGGCCTACGAGCAGTACTTC.

The chain uses TRBV7-2 and TRBJ1-5; 7 bases fit TRBD1. V shed 3 bases and J 2 bases; nucleotides not matched to a gene: 1. CDR1 and CDR2 from the germline V gene are SGHTA and FQGNSA. The CDR3 is 14 amino acids. The CDR3, as DNA: TGTGCCAGCAGCTTTGACAGGGGCAATCAGCCCCAGCATTTT. Its protein is CASSFDRGNQPQHF.

In DNA, the CDR3 is TGTGCCAGCAGTTCTCGAGATACGCAGTATTTT. This encodes CASSSRDTQYF. J is TRBJ2-3 and V is TRBV28, with no clear D. The V and J ends lost 4 bases and 5 bases respectively, with 4 bases between them. CDR3 size: 11 residues. Per germline, CDR1 MDHEN and CDR2 SYDVKM.

V usage is TRBV5-8 and J usage is TRBJ2-7, with 7 bases matching TRBD1. V lost 0 bases to trimming and J lost 2 bases; unmatched junction nucleotides: 2. The CDR3 runs to 14 residues. CDR1 SGHTS and CDR2 YDEGEE come from the germline V gene. The chain's CDR3 is CASSLGQGPYEQYF. The CDR3 region has the DNA TGTGCCAGCAGCTTGGGACAGGGCCCCTACGAGCAGTACTTC. Complete variable domain (other parts from reference TRBV5-8 and TRBJ2-7): EAGVTQSPTHLIKTRGQQATLRCSPISGHTSVYWYQQALGLGLQFLLWYDEGEERNRGNFPPRFSGRQFPNYSSELNVNALELEDSALYLCASSLGQGPYEQYFGPGTRLTVT.

V gene TRBV30 combines with J gene TRBJ2-5, with 7 bases identical to TRBD1. The CDR3 totals 14 residues. The V segment lost 4 bases and the J segment 4 bases; nucleotides outside the gene matches: 9. Looked up from germline, CDR1 is GTSNPN and CDR2 is SVGIG (reference sequence). The DNA for the CDR3 is TGTGCCTGGACCGAGGGGGCAGGGGTAGAGACCCAGTACTTC. Amino acid sequence: CAWTEGAGVETQYF.

With respect to this clone: Other DNA sequences in this sample translate to the same CDR3. The V gene is TRBV5-1, the J gene TRBJ2-7, with TRBD2 matching over 10 bases. This CDR3 comprises 15 residues. J was trimmed by 1 base and V by 0 bases; bases with no gene match: 1. The germline V gene encodes CDR1 SGHRS and CDR2 YFSETQ. The CDR3 sequence is CASSLGTSGSYEQYF. The CDR3 bases are TGCGCCAGCAGCTTGGGGACTAGCGGATCCTACGAGCAGTACTTC.

A note on this clone: The same CDR3 can be traced to other DNA sequences in this sample. CDR3 protein: CASSPRPNTEAFF. In DNA form, the CDR3 reads TGTGCCAGCTCACCGAGGCCGAACACTGAAGCTTTCTTT. The V gene is TRBV18, the J gene TRBJ1-1; the D is unclear. The CDR3 is 13 residues long. V shed 3 bases and J shed 1 base, with 6 bases lying between them. Germline V CDR1 and CDR2: KGHSH, LQKENI.

CDR3 nucleotides: TGTGCCAGCAGTCCCGGGAGGAGCGAAGCTTTCTTT. Residues: CASSPGRSEAFF. The chain joins TRBV28 to TRBJ1-1; D gene unclear. The V end lost 5 bases, the J end lost 8 bases, and 12 bases lay between the germline ends. The germline V gene has CDR1 MDHEN and CDR2 SYDVKM. The CDR3 is made up of 12 amino acids.

CDR3 residues: CASSVGDRAGNTEAFF. CDR3 nucleotide sequence: TGTGCCAGCAGCGTAGGGGACAGGGCGGGGAACACTGAAGCTTTCTTT. The chain is built from TRBV9 and TRBJ1-1, with 9 bases fitting TRBD1. CDR1 SGDLS and CDR2 YYNGEE come from the germline V gene. Trimming removed 0 bases from V and 1 base from J; junction bases left unmatched: 4. This CDR3 has 16 amino acids.

This CDR3 is CASSSIGTRGTDTQYF. The CDR3 nucleotides are TGTGCCAGCAGCTCGATAGGGACAAGGGGCACAGATACGCAGTATTTT. The rearrangement uses TRBV5-5 and TRBJ2-3, with D maybe TRBD1 (6 bases). There are 16 residues in the CDR3. The germline V gene has CDR1 SGHKS and CDR2 YYEKEE (reference sequence). Trimming took off 3 bases at V and 1 base at J, with 15 bases between the two ends.

The chain recombines TRBV7-6 with TRBJ2-1; weak D call: TRBD2 (5 bases). V shed 5 bases and J shed 6 bases, with 14 bases lying between them. The CDR3 extends over 14 amino acids. Looked up from germline, CDR1 is SGHVS and CDR2 is FNYEAQ. The CDR3 nucleotides read TGTGCCAGCAGCAAAACCCCAGGAGGCAATGAGCAGTTCTTC. Its protein is CASSKTPGGNEQFF.

V is TRBV5-4 and J is TRBJ2-7; D call uncertain. The CDR3 covers 13 residues. CDR1 SGHNT and CDR2 YYREEE come from the germline V gene (reference sequence). V was clipped by 4 bases and J by 4 bases, with 12 bases between them. CDR3 nucleotides: TGTGCCAGCAGCGGCGGTTCTCAGTACGAGCAGTACTTC. Translated, it gives CASSGGSQYEQYF.

This clone was counted only a few times. Other DNA sequences in this sample translate to the same CDR3. The V call is TRBV9, the J call TRBJ1-6; D is ambiguous. The CDR3 runs to 14 residues. Trimming removed 0 bases at V and 6 bases at J, with 7 bases between. The germline V gene has CDR1 SGDLS and CDR2 YYNGEE. CDR3 sequence (DNA): TGTGCCAGCAGCGTAGGGCCAGGTAATTCACCCCTCCACTTT. Its protein product is CASSVGPGNSPLHF.